This T cell receptor beta chain is from a study of blood T cell repertoires in COVID-19. Overall study context: The origin of the acute and convalescent COVID-19 samples was the United States, Italy and Spain. PBMCs, B-cell-depleted T cells, or T cells were the source of the cDNA or gDNA that made up the material.

Per the study methods: The authors estimated nucleated cell counts from reference gene primer amplification. TCRdb keeps only in-frame clones here, not all; method: immunoSEQ multiplex PCR. V and J calls and clone size come straight from that table; D and trimming were deduced from the DNA. The sample consists of more than 100,000 clones, less than 75% of them appearing once. Per the germline V gene, CDR1 is KGHDR and CDR2 is SFDVKD. Trimming left V 9 bases short and J 5 bases short, with 22 bases between. The CDR3 has 15 amino acids. Sequencing input: peripheral blood. The receptor comes from a human donor with acute or convalescent COVID-19. The donor label of this sample is uncertain. V is TRBV24-1 and J is TRBJ2-7; possible D gene TRBD1, 7 bases. Written as DNA, the CDR3 is TGTGCCACCGAGATCGGCCCCAGGGGGAGGAACGAGCAGTACGTC. This codes for CATEIGPRGRNEQYV.